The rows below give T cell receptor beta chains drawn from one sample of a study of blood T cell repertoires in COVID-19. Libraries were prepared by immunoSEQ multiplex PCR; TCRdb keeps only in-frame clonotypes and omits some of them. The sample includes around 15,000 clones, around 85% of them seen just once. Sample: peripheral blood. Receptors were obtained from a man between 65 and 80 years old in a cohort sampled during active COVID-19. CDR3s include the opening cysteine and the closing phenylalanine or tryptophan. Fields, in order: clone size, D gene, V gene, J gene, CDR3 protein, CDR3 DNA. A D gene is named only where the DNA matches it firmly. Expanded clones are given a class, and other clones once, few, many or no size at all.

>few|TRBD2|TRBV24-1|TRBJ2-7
CATSPGGNYEQYF
TGTGCCACCAGTCCGGGGGGGAACTACGAGCAGTACTTC
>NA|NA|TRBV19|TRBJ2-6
CASSPGTYSGANVLTF
TGTGCCAGTAGTCCCGGGACATACTCTGGGGCCAACGTCCTGACTTTC
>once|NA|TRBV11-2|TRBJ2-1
CASSLTSSDNEQFF
TGTGCCAGCAGCTTAACTAGCTCAGACAATGAGCAGTTCTTC
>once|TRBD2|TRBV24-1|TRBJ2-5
CATSDPRGVAGLYQETQYF
TGTGCCACCAGTGATCCCCGGGGGGTAGCGGGACTGTACCAAGAGACCCAGTACTTC
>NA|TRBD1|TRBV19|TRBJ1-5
CATTGGGYSNQPQHF
TGTGCCACTACAGGGGGAGGTTATAGCAATCAGCCCCAGCATTTT
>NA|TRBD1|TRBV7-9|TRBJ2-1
CASSQRQGHGNNEQFF
TGTGCCAGCAGCCAGAGACAGGGGCACGGCAACAATGAGCAGTTCTTC
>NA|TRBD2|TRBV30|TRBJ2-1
CAWNVGAGPYNEQFF
TGTGCCTGGAACGTTGGAGCGGGACCTTACAATGAGCAGTTCTTC
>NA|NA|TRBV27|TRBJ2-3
CASSTRTGTDTQYF
TGTGCCAGCAGTACGAGGACAGGCACAGATACGCAGTATTTT
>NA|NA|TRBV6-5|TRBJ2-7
CASRPGAGSAYEQYF
TGTGCCAGCAGACCCGGGGCGGGGAGTGCCTACGAGCAGTACTTC
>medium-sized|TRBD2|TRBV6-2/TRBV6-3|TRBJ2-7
CASSYSRVSGVSYEQYF
TGTGCCAGCAGTTACTCGAGGGTTAGCGGGGTTTCCTACGAGCAGTACTTC
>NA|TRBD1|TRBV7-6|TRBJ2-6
CASSPAPGQEFSGANVLTF
TGTGCCAGCAGCCCTGCCCCGGGACAGGAGTTCTCTGGGGCCAACGTCCTGACTTTC
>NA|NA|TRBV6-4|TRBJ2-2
CASSGSAGELFF
TGTGCCAGCAGCGGGTCGGCCGGGGAGCTGTTTTTT
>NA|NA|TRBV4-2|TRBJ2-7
CASSQDTRYYEQYF
TGTGCCAGCAGCCAAGATACCAGATACTACGAGCAGTACTTC
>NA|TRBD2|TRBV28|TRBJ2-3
CASSLSSGGGTDTQYF
TGTGCCAGCAGTTTATCTAGCGGGGGAGGCACAGATACGCAGTATTTT
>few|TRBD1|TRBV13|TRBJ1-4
CASSRTGVNEKLFF
TGTGCCAGCAGCCGGACAGGGGTAAATGAAAAACTGTTTTTT
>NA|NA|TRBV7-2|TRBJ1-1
CASIVQLRDTEAFF
TGTGCCAGCATCGTACAGCTTCGAGACACTGAAGCTTTCTTT
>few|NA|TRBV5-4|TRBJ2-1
CASSRAENEQFF
TGTGCCAGCAGCCGCGCCGAGAATGAGCAGTTCTTC
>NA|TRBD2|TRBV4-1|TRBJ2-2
CASSQERLAGFTGELFF
TGCGCCAGCAGCCAAGAAAGACTAGCGGGATTTACCGGGGAGCTGTTTTTT
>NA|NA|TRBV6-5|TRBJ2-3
CASSADRGGIDTQYF
TGTGCCAGCAGCGCTGATCGTGGAGGTATAGATACGCAGTATTTT
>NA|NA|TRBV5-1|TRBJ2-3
CASSPGSGSSTDTQYF
TGCGCCAGCAGCCCAGGGAGCGGGTCTAGCACAGATACGCAGTATTTT
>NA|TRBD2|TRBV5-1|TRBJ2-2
CATSTSGNTGELFF
TGCGCCACTTCGACTAGCGGGAACACCGGGGAGCTGTTTTTT
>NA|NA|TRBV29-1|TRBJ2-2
CSVEDSGGINTGELFF
TGCAGCGTTGAAGATTCGGGCGGGATCAACACCGGGGAGCTGTTTTTT
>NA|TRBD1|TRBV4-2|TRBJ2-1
CASSQGDRFYNEQFF
TGTGCCAGCAGCCAAGGGGACAGGTTCTACAATGAGCAGTTCTTC
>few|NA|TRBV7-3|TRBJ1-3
CASSLTAGAGNTIYF
TGTGCCAGCAGCTTAACGGCAGGGGCTGGAAACACCATATATTTT
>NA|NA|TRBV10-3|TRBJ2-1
CAITEGYNEQFF
TGTGCCATCACCGAGGGCTACAATGAGCAGTTCTTC
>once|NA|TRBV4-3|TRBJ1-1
CASSQLDVGIAFF
TGCGCCAGCAGCCAATTGGATGTCGGGATAGCTTTCTTT
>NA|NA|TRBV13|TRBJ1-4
CASSAAGYEKLFF
TGTGCCAGCAGCGCGGCAGGGTATGAAAAACTGTTTTTT
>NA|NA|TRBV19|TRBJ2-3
CASSIAWGFVTDTQYF
TGTGCCAGTAGTATCGCCTGGGGCTTTGTAACGGATACGCAGTATTTT
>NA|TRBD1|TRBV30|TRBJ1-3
CAWRGDSSGNTIYF
TGTGCCTGGAGGGGGGACAGCTCTGGAAACACCATATATTTT
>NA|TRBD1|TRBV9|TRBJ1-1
CASSVPGQGGSEAFF
TGTGCCAGCAGCGTCCCGGGACAGGGGGGGTCTGAAGCTTTCTTT
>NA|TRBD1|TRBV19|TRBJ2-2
CASSILQGARTGELFF
TGTGCCAGTAGTATATTACAGGGGGCGCGTACCGGGGAGCTGTTTTTT
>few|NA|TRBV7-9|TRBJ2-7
CASSLVQGISYEQYF
TGTGCCAGCAGCTTAGTCCAGGGGATTTCCTACGAGCAGTACTTC
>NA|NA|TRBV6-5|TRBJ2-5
CASRAGMDQETQYF
TGTGCCAGCAGGGCAGGTATGGACCAAGAGACCCAGTACTTC
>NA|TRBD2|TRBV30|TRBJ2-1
CAATSNAGLARGNEQFF
TGTGCCGCCACCTCAAATGCGGGACTAGCTAGGGGCAATGAGCAGTTCTTC
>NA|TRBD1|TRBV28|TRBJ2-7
CASTPSPGTGGLEQYF
TGTGCCAGCACTCCCTCCCCCGGGACAGGGGGCTTAGAGCAGTACTTC
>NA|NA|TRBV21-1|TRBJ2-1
CASPQLAGGPPFF
TGTGCCAGCCCACAACTAGCGGGAGGGCCCCCGTTCTTC
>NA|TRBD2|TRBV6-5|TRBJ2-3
CASRFSGETDTQYF
TGTGCCAGCAGGTTTAGCGGGGAGACAGATACGCAGTATTTT
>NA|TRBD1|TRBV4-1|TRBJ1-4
CASSQGGTGGSREKLFF
TGCGCCAGCAGCCAAGGCGGGACAGGGGGAAGCAGGGAAAAACTGTTTTTT
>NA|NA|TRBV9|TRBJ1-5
CASSVEAGFGPQHF
TGTGCCAGCAGCGTAGAGGCGGGTTTTGGGCCCCAGCATTTT
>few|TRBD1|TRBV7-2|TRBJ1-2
CASNRQGEGGYTF
TGTGCCAGCAATAGACAGGGGGAGGGTGGCTACACCTTC
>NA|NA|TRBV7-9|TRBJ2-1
CASSLASGAYNEQFF
TGTGCCAGCAGCTTAGCATCGGGGGCCTACAATGAGCAGTTCTTC
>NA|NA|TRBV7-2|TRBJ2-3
CASSLDAQGWDTQYF
TGTGCCAGCAGCTTAGATGCACAGGGATGGGATACGCAGTATTTT
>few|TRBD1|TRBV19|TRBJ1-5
CASSPGTGGASNQPQHF
TGTGCCAGTAGTCCCGGGACAGGGGGCGCGAGCAATCAGCCCCAGCATTTT
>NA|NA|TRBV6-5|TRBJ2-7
CASSYSGEGAYEQYF
TGTGCCAGCAGTTACTCGGGTGAAGGGGCCTACGAGCAGTACTTC
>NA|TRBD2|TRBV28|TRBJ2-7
CASSLGRDYEQYF
TGTGCCAGCAGTTTGGGGAGGGACTACGAGCAGTACTTC
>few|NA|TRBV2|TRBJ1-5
CASSEGRNQPQHF
TGTGCCAGCAGTGAAGGTCGGAATCAGCCCCAGCATTTT
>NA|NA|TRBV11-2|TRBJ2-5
CASSSSGTPYQETQYF
TGTGCCAGCAGCTCCTCCGGGACTCCATACCAAGAGACCCAGTACTTC
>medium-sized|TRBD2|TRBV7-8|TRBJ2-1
CASSLTQGLAGGSPYNEQFF
TGTGCCAGCAGCTTAACCCAGGGACTAGCGGGAGGGAGTCCCTACAATGAGCAGTTCTTC
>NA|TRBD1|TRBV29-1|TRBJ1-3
CSVAGTDGNTIYF
TGCAGCGTTGCTGGGACAGATGGAAACACCATATATTTT
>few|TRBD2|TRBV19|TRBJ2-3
CASSGGGPTSGGPSTDTQYF
TGTGCCAGCTCGGGGGGGGGCCCAACTAGCGGGGGCCCGAGCACAGATACGCAGTATTTT
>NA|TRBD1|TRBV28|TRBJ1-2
CASSLGTDAPYGYTF
TGTGCCAGCAGTTTGGGGACAGATGCCCCCTATGGCTACACCTTC
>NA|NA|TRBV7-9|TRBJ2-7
CASSWEGGETYEQYF
TGTGCCAGCAGCTGGGAGGGGGGGGAAACCTACGAGCAGTACTTC